This T cell receptor beta chain stems from a study of blood T cell repertoires in COVID-19. The repertoire was sequenced with immunoSEQ multiplex PCR; TCRdb's copy has only in-frame clones and lacks some. The sample records fewer than 500,000 clones, about 90% being singletons. The source of this sequence is a woman aged 18-30 years who had recovered from COVID-19. The material sequenced was PBMCs or T cells enriched from blood (not recorded which).

CDR3 coding DNA: TGTGCCAGCAGTTTATCGAGCACAGATACGCAGTATTTT. As protein: CASSLSSTDTQYF. This chain links TRBV12-3 or TRBV12-4 with TRBJ2-3, with D hard to call. The CDR3 is 13 residues long. Trimming stripped 2 bases from V and 0 bases from J, with 3 bases between.